The 27 T cell receptor beta chains reported below all come from one sample, sequenced in a study of blood T cell repertoires in COVID-19. TCRdb keeps only in-frame clones here, not all; method: immunoSEQ multiplex PCR. The sample consists of fewer than 300,000 clones, 88% of them appearing once. The sequencing input was peripheral blood. Receptor source: a man in his 60s who had recovered from COVID-19.

The V and J genes are TRBV3-1 (or the pseudogene TRBV3-2) and TRBJ2-7; TRBD1 aligns across 9 bases. Per germline, CDR1 LGHDT and CDR2 YNNKEL (reference sequence). After removal of 7 bases from V and 3 bases from J, the junction contained 7 bases not matched to a gene. This CDR3 contains 14 residues. The CDR3 DNA is TGTGCCAGCACCAGGCGGGGACAGGGCTACGAGCAGTACTTC. Its translation is CASTRRGQGYEQYF.

For this clone: One end of the junction varies from germline; a read error may be responsible. This sequence joins TRBV11-2 and TRBJ1-4; 8 positions agree with TRBD1. Germline CDR1 reads SGHAT; CDR2 reads FQNNGV. This CDR3 has 14 residues. The CDR3 protein is CASSIDRGYEKLFF. The CDR3 bases are TGTGCCAGCAGCATAGACAGGGGTTATGAAAAACTGTTTTTT.

The rearrangement links TRBV18 to TRBJ1-5; D unclear. The CDR3 has 13 amino acids. Germline CDR1 is KGHSH and CDR2 is LQKENI. Trimming stripped 5 bases from V and 2 bases from J, with 7 bases between. The CDR3 DNA follows: TGTGCCAGCTCAGGCGGGGGCAATCAGCCCCAGCATTTT. Translation gives CASSGGGNQPQHF.

This rearrangement joins TRBV5-1 to TRBJ2-3; the D gene is possibly TRBD2 (6 bases). CDR1 SGHRS and CDR2 YFSETQ come from the germline V gene. This CDR3 region has 13 residues. The ends were cut back, 1 base at V and 6 bases at J, with 9 bases in the middle. The CDR3 DNA sequence: TGCGCCAGCAGCTTGCGGCTAGCGGATACGCAGTATTTT. Translated, it gives CASSLRLADTQYF.

The chain couples TRBV7-3 to TRBJ2-1, with a weak D call TRBD2 (6 bases). This CDR3 has 17 amino acids. Germline CDR1 SGHTA, CDR2 FQGTGA. V lost 5 bases, J lost 8 bases, and 25 bases lay in between. CDR3 residues: CASSQSLLTSHSDEQFF. The CDR3 DNA is TGTGCCAGCAGCCAGTCGCTCCTGACTAGTCATTCTGATGAGCAGTTCTTC. Full variable domain (rest looked up from reference TRBV7-3 and TRBJ2-1): GAGVSQTPSNKVTEKGKYVELRCDPISGHTALYWYRQSLGQGPEFLIYFQGTGAADDSGLPNDRFFAVRPEGSVSTLKIQRTERGDSAVYLCASSQSLLTSHSDEQFFGPGTRLTVL.

Comment on this clone: A read error may produce the germline difference seen at one junction end. The V call is TRBV13, the J call TRBJ2-7; TRBD2 agrees at 9 bases. Germline V gives CDR1 PRHDT, CDR2 FYEKMQ (reference sequence). The CDR3 length is 16 residues. The CDR3 spells CASSIGASGDTYEQYF. The CDR3 region has the DNA TGTGCCAGCAGCATAGGGGCTAGCGGGGACACCTACGAGCAGTACTTC.

This chain uses TRBV6-1 with TRBJ1-3; 7 bases map to TRBD1. Germline V lookup: CDR1 MNHNS, CDR2 SASEGT. Trimming removed 4 bases from V and 2 bases from J; junction bases left unmatched: 11. This CDR3 is 17 amino acids long. CDR3 DNA sequence: TGTGCCAGCAGTGCGCAACAGGGGCTAAAGGCTGGAAACACCATATATTTT. It is translated as CASSAQQGLKAGNTIYF.

The V call is TRBV6-1, the J call TRBJ2-1, with 11 bases identical to TRBD2. The CDR3 is 16 residues long. V shed 0 bases, J shed 6 bases, and the junction held 4 bases outside the gene matches. CDR1 MNHNS and CDR2 SASEGT come from the germline V gene. CDR3 DNA sequence: TGTGCCAGCAGTGAAGCGCGCCTAGCGGGGGGCAATGAGCAGTTCTTC. It is translated as CASSEARLAGGNEQFF.

The chain carries TRBV7-3 and TRBJ2-1, with 12 bases fitting TRBD2. CDR1 and CDR2 from the germline V gene are SGHTA and FQGTGA. The junction had 7 bases not matched to a gene; V was cut back by 2 bases and J by 8 bases. CDR3 size: 16 residues. Here the CDR3 reads CASSLWASGGADEQFF. In DNA, the CDR3 is TGTGCCAGCAGCTTATGGGCTAGCGGGGGGGCCGATGAGCAGTTCTTC.

In this sample, this clone turned up once. V usage is TRBV29-1 and J usage is TRBJ1-2; TRBD1 matches at 7 bases. V shed 8 bases and J 1 base; nucleotides not matched to a gene: 7. Germline V gene lookup returns CDR1 SQVTM and CDR2 ANQGSEA. The CDR3 is made up of 13 amino acids. The CDR3 DNA sequence: TGCAGCCCACGGACAGGTGTTAACTATGGCTACACCTTC. This gives the protein CSPRTGVNYGYTF.

The rearrangement uses TRBV11-2 and TRBJ2-1; TRBD1 matches 7 bases. Trimming removed 3 bases from V and 3 bases from J; junction bases left unmatched: 8. Per germline, CDR1 SGHAT and CDR2 FQNNGV. This CDR3 comprises 16 residues. Here the CDR3 DNA reads TGTGCCAGCAGCTTCAACCGGGACAGAGTCTACAATGAGCAGTTCTTC. It is translated as CASSFNRDRVYNEQFF. The entire variable domain, with the rest obtained from reference TRBV11-2 and TRBJ2-1, is as follows: EAGVAQSPRYKIIEKRQSVAFWCNPISGHATLYWYQQILGQGPKLLIQFQNNGVVDDSQLPKDRFSAERLKGVDSTLKIQPAKLEDSAVYLCASSFNRDRVYNEQFFGPGTRLTVL.

The chain links TRBV6-1 to TRBJ1-2; D not certain. V was pared by 2 bases and J by 5 bases, with 12 bases between. The CDR3 loop spans 14 amino acids. Germline V lookup: CDR1 MNHNS, CDR2 SASEGT. The CDR3 sequence is CASSELFNSYGYTF. The CDR3 coding sequence is TGTGCCAGCAGTGAACTATTTAACAGTTATGGCTACACCTTC.

The gene calls are TRBV29-1 and TRBJ2-7, with 8 bases matching TRBD1. The CDR3 is 13 amino acids. Per germline, CDR1 SQVTM and CDR2 ANQGSEA. V was clipped by 4 bases and J by 5 bases; unmatched bases: 7. CDR3 nucleotide sequence: TGCAGCGTTGCCCTCGCAGGGGGCGACGAGCAGTACTTC. Protein sequence: CSVALAGGDEQYF.

The CDR3: CASSLFAGFGEAFF. The CDR3 DNA is TGTGCCAGCAGCTTGTTCGCGGGGTTTGGTGAAGCTTTCTTT. The chain employs TRBV5-6 and TRBJ1-1, with D hard to call. With 1 base removed from V and 7 bases from J, the gap between germline ends came to 14 bases. Germline V gene lookup returns CDR1 SGHDT and CDR2 YYEEEE. There are 14 residues in the CDR3.

This clone occurred a few times. This chain links TRBV10-3 with TRBJ1-1; D perhaps matches TRBD1 (5 bases). The germline CDR1 and CDR2 sequences are ENHRY and SYGVKD. V was trimmed by 6 bases and J by 1 base, leaving 9 bases between them. This CDR3 is 13 amino acids long. CDR3 sequence: CAISRDGNTEAFF. The CDR3, as DNA: TGTGCCATCAGCAGGGATGGGAACACTGAAGCTTTCTTT.

The J gene is TRBJ1-2, the V gene TRBV9; D is perhaps TRBD1 (5 bases). V dropped 4 bases and J dropped 2 bases, with 12 bases sitting between them. This CDR3 is built from 14 residues. Germline V gene lookup returns CDR1 SGDLS and CDR2 YYNGEE. CDR3 sequence: CASSPQGGNYGYTF. CDR3 nucleotide sequence: TGTGCCAGCAGCCCCCAGGGAGGGAACTATGGCTACACCTTC. Combining the CDR3 with reference TRBV9 and TRBJ1-2 gives the whole variable domain DSGVTQTPKHLITATGQRVTLRCSPRSGDLSVYWYQQSLDQGLQFLIQYYNGEERAKGNILERFSAQQFPDLHSELNLSSLELGDSALYFCASSPQGGNYGYTFGSGTRLTVV.

This sequence joins TRBV19 and TRBJ2-4, with 7 bases matching TRBD2. Losses at the gene ends were 5 bases for V and 5 bases for J; bases not matched to a gene: 24. Germline V gives CDR1 LNHDA, CDR2 SQIVND (reference sequence). CDR3 size: 20 residues. The CDR3 DNA is TGTGCCAGTAGTCCCACCCTCCCGGGCAGGGAGGGAGAAGGGGAAAACATTCAGTACTTC. As protein: CASSPTLPGREGEGENIQYF.

This chain connects TRBV6-2 or TRBV6-3 to TRBJ2-1; 16 bases agree with TRBD2. The CDR3 has 15 residues. CDR1 MNHEY and CDR2 SVGEGT come from the germline V gene. J was trimmed by 15 bases and V by 0 bases; bases with no gene match: 5. The CDR3 region is CASSYSGLAGGQRFF. The CDR3 DNA follows: TGTGCCAGCAGTTACTCGGGACTAGCGGGGGGGCAAAGGTTCTTC.

This clone was recorded many times. This chain links TRBV6-9 with TRBJ2-7; TRBD1 matches at 10 bases. The germline V gene encodes CDR1 MNHGY and CDR2 SVAAGI. The V segment lost 4 bases and the J segment 5 bases; nucleotides outside the gene matches: 8. The CDR3 runs 15 residues. The CDR3 here is CASSCPGQGQNEQYF. The CDR3 nucleotides read TGTGCCAGCAGTTGTCCGGGACAGGGGCAAAACGAGCAGTACTTC.

The rearrangement joins TRBV9 to TRBJ2-4; TRBD2 matches 11 bases. V lost 4 bases to trimming and J lost 0 bases; unmatched junction nucleotides: 15. This CDR3 is 20 amino acids long. The germline V gene has CDR1 SGDLS and CDR2 YYNGEE. The DNA for the CDR3 is TGTGCCAGCAGCCCCAGCCTTACACGACTAGCGGGGCTAGCCAAAAACATTCAGTACTTC. Protein: CASSPSLTRLAGLAKNIQYF. Complete variable domain (other parts from reference TRBV9 and TRBJ2-4): DSGVTQTPKHLITATGQRVTLRCSPRSGDLSVYWYQQSLDQGLQFLIQYYNGEERAKGNILERFSAQQFPDLHSELNLSSLELGDSALYFCASSPSLTRLAGLAKNIQYFGAGTRLSVL.

V is TRBV7-3 and J is TRBJ2-7; maybe TRBD1 (6 bases). The CDR3 consists of 13 residues. Per the germline V gene, CDR1 is SGHTA and CDR2 is FQGTGA. Deletions cut 5 bases from V and 0 bases from J, with 8 bases between. The CDR3 protein is CASSRDNSYEQYF. In DNA, the CDR3 is TGTGCCAGCAGCCGGGACAACTCCTACGAGCAGTACTTC. The complete variable domain, with remaining parts taken from reference TRBV7-3 and TRBJ2-7, reads GAGVSQTPSNKVTEKGKYVELRCDPISGHTALYWYRQSLGQGPEFLIYFQGTGAADDSGLPNDRFFAVRPEGSVSTLKIQRTERGDSAVYLCASSRDNSYEQYFGPGTRLTVT.

This clone appeared a single time. The V gene is TRBV6-1, the J gene TRBJ2-1; 9 bases are shared with TRBD2. The length of the CDR3 is 17 residues. Germline CDR1 and CDR2: MNHNS and SASEGT. V shed 2 bases, J shed 1 base, and the junction held 6 bases outside the gene matches. The chain's CDR3 is CASSETLAGWSYNEQFF. CDR3 nucleotides: TGTGCCAGCAGTGAAACCCTAGCGGGGTGGTCCTACAATGAGCAGTTCTTC.

The V gene is TRBV7-9, the J gene TRBJ1-2, with 9 bases identical to TRBD1. From germline, CDR1 is SEHNR and CDR2 FQNEAQ (reference sequence). This CDR3 region has 17 residues. Trimming cost V 0 bases and J 4 bases; bases outside gene matches: 9. CDR3 residues: CASSLAVGTGSSYGYTF. CDR3 nucleotides: TGTGCCAGCAGCTTAGCAGTCGGGACAGGGAGTAGCTATGGCTACACCTTC.

The chain recombines TRBV5-6 with TRBJ1-6; 8 bases line up with TRBD1. V lost 0 bases, J lost 2 bases, and 4 bases stayed unmatched. Germline V gene data show CDR1 as SGHDT and CDR2 as YYEEEE. This CDR3 is built from 17 residues. The CDR3 spells CASSLGQGATYNSPLHF. CDR3 nucleotide sequence: TGTGCCAGCAGCTTGGGGCAGGGGGCCACCTATAATTCACCCCTCCACTTT.

In this sample, this clone turned up a few times. The rearrangement joins TRBV11-2 to TRBJ1-6, with 7 nucleotides matching TRBD1. After removal of 5 bases from V and 6 bases from J, the junction contained 13 bases not matched to a gene. The CDR3 runs to 17 residues. Per the germline V gene, CDR1 is SGHAT and CDR2 is FQNNGV. CDR3 sequence (DNA): TGTGCCAGCAGCCCCCCAGGAGGAACAGGGGTTAATTCACCCCTCCACTTT. Its protein product is CASSPPGGTGVNSPLHF.

This chain joins TRBV18 and TRBJ2-1; 8 bases are a match to TRBD2. The CDR3 loop spans 16 amino acids. CDR1 is KGHSH, CDR2 LQKENI, per germline. The V gene end was trimmed by 0 bases and the J gene end by 6 bases; junction bases not matched to a gene: 7. CDR3 in DNA: TGTGCCAGCTCACCACCCCCGGGGGGGCCGGGCAATGAGCAGTTCTTC. Residues: CASSPPPGGPGNEQFF. Full variable domain (rest looked up from reference TRBV18 and TRBJ2-1): NAGVMQNPRHLVRRRGQEARLRCSPMKGHSHVYWYRQLPEEGLKFMVYLQKENIIDESGMPKERFSAEFPKEGPSILRIQQVVRGDSAAYFCASSPPPGGPGNEQFFGPGTRLTVL.

The V call is TRBV6-6, the J call TRBJ2-5; possible D gene TRBD1, 6 bases. Germline CDR1 reads MNHNY; CDR2 reads SVGAGI (reference sequence). There are 14 residues in the CDR3. V gave up 2 bases and J gave up 1 base, with 8 bases separating them. The CDR3 nucleotides are TGTGCCAGCAGTTACGGCAGGGGCCAAGAGACCCAGTACTTC. It codes for CASSYGRGQETQYF.